One sample yielded the 28 T cell receptor beta chains listed below, sequenced in a study of T cell responses to AZD1222 COVID-19 vaccine. Sequencing was performed with immunoSEQ multiplex PCR; in TCRdb, only in-frame clones are kept and a portion is missing. The repertoire holds about 120,000 clones, with over 75% as singletons. Here the sequenced sample was peripheral blood, taken on day 0 of AZD1222 vaccination. The receptors come from an adult in good health.

V and J are TRBV18 and TRBJ1-2, with D possibly matching TRBD1 (5 bases). CDR3 length equals 12 residues. V lost 0 bases and J 8 bases, leaving 7 bases between the germline ends. Germline V gives CDR1 KGHSH, CDR2 LQKENI. In nucleotides, the CDR3 is TGTGCCAGCTCACCACCGGCAGGGGGCTACACCTTC. Translating gives CASSPPAGGYTF.

CDR3 residues: CSVQGADEQYF. The CDR3 DNA reads as TGCAGCGTTCAGGGGGCGGACGAGCAGTACTTC. The V call is TRBV29-1, the J call TRBJ2-7; TRBD1 matches 8 bases. This CDR3 is built from 11 residues. V trimming: 5 bases; J trimming: 5 bases; junction bases outside the gene matches: 2. Germline-derived CDR1 and CDR2 are SQVTM and ANQGSEA.

V and J are TRBV5-4 and TRBJ1-3; weak D call: TRBD1 (5 bases). The germline CDR1 and CDR2 sequences are SGHNT and YYREEE (reference sequence). V dropped 3 bases and J dropped 3 bases, with 16 bases sitting between them. This CDR3 contains 16 residues. The CDR3 reads CASSSPTVGGGNTIYF. The CDR3 DNA follows: TGTGCCAGCAGCTCACCGACGGTGGGGGGTGGAAACACCATATATTTT. The full variable domain, rest sourced from reference TRBV5-4 and TRBJ1-3, is ETGVTQSPTHLIKTRGQQVTLRCSSQSGHNTVSWYQQALGQGPQFIFQYYREEENGRGNFPPRFSGLQFPNYSSELNVNALELDDSALYLCASSSPTVGGGNTIYFGEGSWLTVV.

V usage is TRBV4-2 and J usage is TRBJ1-6; 7 bases are shared with TRBD1. CDR3 length equals 14 residues. The V and J ends lost 0 bases and 17 bases, in that order; junction bases with no gene match: 10. Germline values: CDR1 LGHNA, CDR2 YNFKEQ. As DNA, the CDR3 is TGTGCCAGCAGCCAAGATAATTCAGGGGGACCAATCCACTTT. Amino acid sequence: CASSQDNSGGPIHF.

This chain connects TRBV5-1 to TRBJ1-4, with unresolved D. V was clipped by 6 bases and J by 0 bases, with 12 bases between them. CDR1 and CDR2 (germline): SGHRS, YFSETQ. The CDR3 is 15 residues long. CDR3: CASTSEGTTNEKLFF. CDR3 sequence (DNA): TGCGCCAGCACCTCGGAGGGTACAACTAATGAAAAACTGTTTTTT.

CDR3 sequence reads: CASSEGQGVGVSNQPQHF. CDR3 nucleotides: TGTGCCAGCTCGGAGGGACAGGGGGTTGGCGTAAGCAATCAGCCCCAGCATTTT. This chain joins TRBV18 and TRBJ1-5; 11 nucleotides match TRBD1. Germline-derived CDR1 and CDR2 are KGHSH and LQKENI. V lost 6 bases and J lost 1; bases outside the gene matches: 11. The CDR3 runs to 18 residues. Full variable domain (missing parts from reference TRBV18 and TRBJ1-5): NAGVMQNPRHLVRRRGQEARLRCSPMKGHSHVYWYRQLPEEGLKFMVYLQKENIIDESGMPKERFSAEFPKEGPSILRIQQVVRGDSAAYFCASSEGQGVGVSNQPQHFGDGTRLSIL.

This chain joins TRBV7-2 and TRBJ2-5; 9 bases match TRBD2. There are 17 residues in the CDR3. Germline CDR1 reads SGHTA; CDR2 reads FQGNSA. The trim removed 3 bases at V and 1 base at J, leaving 9 bases unmatched. The DNA of the CDR3 is TGTGCCAGCAGCTTGAGAAGGTTTAGCGGGGGCCAAGAGACCCAGTACTTC. Translating gives CASSLRRFSGGQETQYF. The complete variable domain, with remaining parts taken from reference TRBV7-2 and TRBJ2-5, reads GAGVSQSPSNKVTEKGKDVELRCDPISGHTALYWYRQSLGQGLEFLIYFQGNSAPDKSGLPSDRFSAERTGGSVSTLTIQRTQQEDSAVYLCASSLRRFSGGQETQYFGPGTRLLVL.

This sequence joins TRBV10-3 and TRBJ1-1; D possibly corresponds to TRBD1 (6 bases). V shed 6 bases and J shed 0 bases, with 11 bases lying between them. Per the germline V gene, CDR1 is ENHRY and CDR2 is SYGVKD. CDR3 length: 14 residues. The CDR3 nucleotides read TGTGCCATCAGCAGACAGGAGATGAACACTGAAGCTTTCTTT. Translation gives CAISRQEMNTEAFF.

The chain employs TRBV6-5 and TRBJ1-2, with no clear D. Germline assignment: CDR1 MNHEY and CDR2 SVGAGI. This CDR3 has 12 amino acids. Trimming left V 6 bases short and J 6 bases short, with 11 bases between. The CDR3 bases are TGTGCCAGCAGCTACAGTGTGGATGGCTACACCTTC. Translating gives CASSYSVDGYTF.

The rearrangement links TRBV7-6 to TRBJ2-7; D ambiguous. The germline V gene encodes CDR1 SGHVS and CDR2 FNYEAQ. The V end lost 5 bases, the J end lost 0 bases, and 14 bases lay between the germline ends. The CDR3 spans 15 residues. CDR3 bases: TGTGCCAGCAGCCCCTATGCCAGGAGCTCCTACGAGCAGTACTTC. Encoded protein: CASSPYARSSYEQYF.

This CDR3 is CASSYLVGRQAPAEKLFF. In DNA form, the CDR3 reads TGTGCCAGCAGCTACTTAGTCGGGAGACAGGCCCCCGCCGAAAAACTGTTTTTT. The chain has TRBV5-4 and TRBJ1-4; the D gene is possibly TRBD1 (6 bases). Germline V lookup: CDR1 SGHNT, CDR2 YYREEE (reference sequence). Trimming stripped 3 bases from V and 8 bases from J, with 26 bases between. The length of the CDR3 is 18 residues.

CDR3 sequence (DNA): TGCGCCAGCAGCTCCCAGGGGGTAGGGTACAATGAGCAGTTCTTC. Translation: CASSSQGVGYNEQFF. The rearrangement uses TRBV5-1 and TRBJ2-1, with 7 bases lining up with TRBD1. J lost 4 bases, V lost 3 bases, and 7 bases had no gene match. The CDR3 runs 15 residues. Germline V lookup: CDR1 SGHRS, CDR2 YFSETQ.

V usage is TRBV6-5 and J usage is TRBJ1-1; 7 positions agree with TRBD1. Germline CDR1 reads MNHEY; CDR2 reads SVGAGI. The trim removed 5 bases at V and 3 bases at J, leaving 9 bases unmatched. This CDR3 spans 15 amino acids. CDR3 in DNA: TGTGCCAGCAGTCCAACAGGGGTTGGGGACACTGAAGCTTTCTTT. Translation: CASSPTGVGDTEAFF.

This clone was recorded only once. CDR3 in amino acids: CASSQRRGEMRNEKLFF. DNA for the CDR3: TGTGCCAGCAGCCAACGAAGGGGGGAGATGAGGAATGAAAAACTGTTTTTT. The chain links TRBV14 to TRBJ1-4; D possibly corresponds to TRBD1 (6 bases). Germline V gene data show CDR1 as SGHDN and CDR2 as FVKESK. V lost 2 bases, J lost 5 bases, and 18 bases lay in between. The CDR3 extends over 17 amino acids.

V and J are TRBV7-6 and TRBJ2-7; D perhaps matches TRBD2 (7 bases). The V gene's germline CDR1 is SGHVS and CDR2 FNYEAQ. V was clipped by 5 bases and J by 0 bases, with 17 bases between them. CDR3 size: 16 residues. The CDR3 region is CASSPRRGGGSYEQYF. For the CDR3, the DNA is TGTGCCAGCAGCCCCCGGAGGGGGGGAGGCTCCTACGAGCAGTACTTC. Full variable domain (missing parts from reference TRBV7-6 and TRBJ2-7): GAGVSQSPRYKVTKRGQDVALRCDPISGHVSLYWYRQALGQGPEFLTYFNYEAQQDKSGLPNDRFSAERPEGSISTLTIQRTEQRDSAMYRCASSPRRGGGSYEQYFGPGTRLTVT.

V usage is TRBV4-2 and J usage is TRBJ2-7, with 11 nucleotides matching TRBD1. Unmatched junction bases numbered 4, after V lost 0 bases and J lost 3 bases. CDR3 size: 16 residues. Germline V gene sequence: CDR1 LGHNA, CDR2 YNFKEQ. The CDR3, as DNA: TGTGCCAGCAGCCAAGATGGGGGGACAGGGGGCTACGAGCAGTACTTC. Translation gives CASSQDGGTGGYEQYF.

The V and J genes are TRBV4-2 and TRBJ1-3, with D hard to call. V lost 0 bases and J 0 bases, leaving 24 bases between the germline ends. The CDR3 length is 21 residues. Germline V lookup: CDR1 LGHNA, CDR2 YNFKEQ. The CDR3 reads CASSQEVVASGHLSSGNTIYF. The CDR3 nucleotides read TGTGCCAGCAGCCAAGAGGTAGTAGCTTCAGGCCACCTCAGCTCTGGAAACACCATATATTTT.

The rearrangement links TRBV5-1 to TRBJ1-1; the D gene is possibly TRBD1 (6 bases). Deletions cut 3 bases from V and 1 base from J, with 13 bases between. Per germline, CDR1 SGHRS and CDR2 YFSETQ. This CDR3 is 15 amino acids long. DNA for the CDR3: TGCGCCAGCAGCTACTTAACAGGGTCGAACACTGAAGCTTTCTTT. This codes for CASSYLTGSNTEAFF.

This clone has a handful of counts. The rearrangement uses TRBV28 and TRBJ1-6; D remains ambiguous. Trimming shortened V by 7 bases and J by 7 bases, and 11 bases separated the two germline ends. The CDR3 consists of 13 residues. Germline CDR1 MDHEN, CDR2 SYDVKM. The CDR3 sequence is CASKARINSPLHF. The CDR3 region has the DNA TGTGCCAGCAAGGCCAGGATCAATTCACCCCTCCACTTT.

The rearrangement links TRBV6-5 to TRBJ1-1, with D possibly matching TRBD1 (6 bases). Germline loops: CDR1 MNHEY, CDR2 SVGAGI. V shed 7 bases and J shed 1 base, with 10 bases lying between them. This CDR3 has 13 residues. The CDR3 coding sequence is TGTGCCAGCAAGGAGACAGGGAACACTGAAGCTTTCTTT. This codes for CASKETGNTEAFF.

The table lists this clone with a count of one. One end of the junction varies from germline; a read error may be responsible. This chain links TRBV28 with TRBJ1-4; D might be TRBD1 (6 bases). The CDR3 totals 14 residues. Germline CDR1 is MDHEN and CDR2 is SYDVKM. The CDR3 sequence: CASRLGGGNREPLF. CDR3 coding DNA: TGTGCCAGCAGGCTGGGGGGGGGAAACAGGGAACCTCTCTTT. Together with reference TRBV28 and TRBJ1-4, the CDR3 gives the full variable domain: DVKVTQSSRYLVKRTGEKVFLECVQDMDHENMFWYRQDPGLGLRLIYFSYDVKMKEKGDIPEGYSVSREKKERFSLILESASTNQTSMYLCASRLGGGNREPLFGSGTQLSVL.

The chain recombines TRBV19 with TRBJ2-4; possible D gene TRBD2, 7 bases. This CDR3 comprises 15 residues. Deletions cut 2 bases from V and 8 bases from J, with 16 bases between. Germline values: CDR1 LNHDA, CDR2 SQIVND (reference sequence). CDR3 sequence (DNA): TGTGCCAGTAGTATACAGGCGGGGGAGGGGGACATTCAGTACTTC. Protein: CASSIQAGEGDIQYF.

The CDR3: CASSLAGGLRDTQYF. As DNA, the CDR3 is TGTGCCAGCAGCTTAGCGGGGGGGCTTCGGGATACGCAGTATTTT. The chain joins TRBV13 to TRBJ2-3, with 8 bases identical to TRBD2. Germline loops: CDR1 PRHDT, CDR2 FYEKMQ (reference sequence). After removal of 1 base from V and 6 bases from J, the junction contained 6 bases not matched to a gene. This CDR3 is 15 amino acids long.

In this sample, this clone turned up once. The chain carries TRBV5-5 and TRBJ1-1, with D maybe TRBD1 (6 bases). V lost 5 bases, J lost 1 base, and 12 bases lay in between. CDR3 length equals 14 residues. Germline V gene sequence: CDR1 SGHKS, CDR2 YYEKEE (reference sequence). CDR3 in amino acids: CASRTGTSNTEAFF. The CDR3 region has the DNA TGTGCCAGCAGGACCGGGACATCGAACACTGAAGCTTTCTTT. The full variable domain, its missing parts supplied by reference TRBV5-5 and TRBJ1-1, is DAGVTQSPTHLIKTRGQQVTLRCSPISGHKSVSWYQQVLGQGPQFIFQYYEKEERGRGNFPDRFSARQFPNYSSELNVNALLLGDSALYLCASRTGTSNTEAFFGQGTRLTVV.

The chain recombines TRBV30 with TRBJ1-1; D not certain. The CDR3 covers 12 residues. With 4 bases removed from V and 6 bases from J, the gap between germline ends came to 12 bases. Germline CDR1 GTSNPN, CDR2 SVGIG (reference sequence). The CDR3, as DNA: TGTGCCTGGACCCCCTTGGTTCCTGAAGCTTTCTTT. This gives the protein CAWTPLVPEAFF.

The chain carries TRBV15 and TRBJ2-2; 7 positions agree with TRBD1. Looked up from germline, CDR1 is LNHNV and CDR2 is YYDKDF (reference sequence). The CDR3 sequence is 15 residues long. V lost 6 bases to trimming and J lost 0 bases; unmatched junction nucleotides: 4. The CDR3 loop is CATRRDRANTGELFF. CDR3 sequence (DNA): TGTGCCACCAGGAGGGACAGAGCGAACACCGGGGAGCTGTTTTTT.

This clone was seen more than once but under ten times. At one end, the junction sequence differs from germline, possibly due to a read error. The rearrangement uses TRBV20-1 and TRBJ2-1; no clear D gene. The CDR3 spans 10 residues. CDR1 is DFQATT, CDR2 SNEGSKA, per germline (reference sequence). In DNA form, the CDR3 reads TGCAGTGCCTCCGACAATGAGCAGTTCTTC. This encodes CSASDNEQFF.

This chain connects TRBV28 to TRBJ2-7, with 7 bases lining up with TRBD2. CDR3 size: 16 residues. Trimming took 5 bases from V and 5 from J; bases not matched to a gene: 15. Germline V gene sequence: CDR1 MDHEN, CDR2 SYDVKM. The CDR3 bases are TGTGCCAGCAGTCCATACAGGAGCGGGGACGGGGACGAGCAGTACTTC. Residues: CASSPYRSGDGDEQYF.